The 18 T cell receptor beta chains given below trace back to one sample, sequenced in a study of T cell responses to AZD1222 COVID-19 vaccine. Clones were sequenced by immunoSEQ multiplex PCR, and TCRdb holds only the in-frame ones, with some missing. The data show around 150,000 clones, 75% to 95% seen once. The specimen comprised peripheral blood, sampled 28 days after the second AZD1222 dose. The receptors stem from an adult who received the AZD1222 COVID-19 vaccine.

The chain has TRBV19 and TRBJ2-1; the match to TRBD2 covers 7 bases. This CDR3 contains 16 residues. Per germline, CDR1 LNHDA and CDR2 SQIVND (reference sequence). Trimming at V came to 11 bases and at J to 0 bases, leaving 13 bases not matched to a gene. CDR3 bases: TGTGCCGGCCCCGGGAGGCCCAAGAGCTCCTACAATGAGCAGTTCTTC. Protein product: CAGPGRPKSSYNEQFF.

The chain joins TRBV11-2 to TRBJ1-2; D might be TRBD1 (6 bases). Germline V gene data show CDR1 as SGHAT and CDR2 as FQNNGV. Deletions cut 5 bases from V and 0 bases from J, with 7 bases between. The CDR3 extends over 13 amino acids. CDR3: CASSRDTNYGYTF. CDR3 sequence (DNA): TGTGCCAGCAGCCGGGACACTAACTATGGCTACACCTTC.

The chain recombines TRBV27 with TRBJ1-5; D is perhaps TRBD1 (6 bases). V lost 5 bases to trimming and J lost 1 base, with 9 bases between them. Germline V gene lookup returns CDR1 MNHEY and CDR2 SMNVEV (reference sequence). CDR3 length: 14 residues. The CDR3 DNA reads TGTGCCAGCAGTCCAGGGGTGAGCAATCAGCCCCAGCATTTT. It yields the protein CASSPGVSNQPQHF.

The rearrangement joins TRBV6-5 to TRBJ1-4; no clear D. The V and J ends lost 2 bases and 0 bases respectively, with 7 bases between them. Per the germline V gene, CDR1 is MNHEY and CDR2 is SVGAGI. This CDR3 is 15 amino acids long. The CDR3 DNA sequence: TGTGCCAGCAGTTACAGGCCTGCAACTAATGAAAAACTGTTTTTT. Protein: CASSYRPATNEKLFF.

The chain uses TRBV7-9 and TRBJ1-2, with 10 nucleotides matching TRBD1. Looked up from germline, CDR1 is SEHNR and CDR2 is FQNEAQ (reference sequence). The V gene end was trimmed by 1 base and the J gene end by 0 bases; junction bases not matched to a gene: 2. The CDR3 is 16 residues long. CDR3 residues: CASSLGDRGSNYGYTF. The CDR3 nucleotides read TGTGCCAGCAGCTTAGGGGACAGGGGTTCTAACTATGGCTACACCTTC.

The CDR3 loop reads CASSLVFDAEQFF. CDR3 coding DNA: TGCGCCAGCAGCTTGGTTTTTGATGCTGAGCAGTTCTTC. The V and J genes are TRBV5-1 and TRBJ2-1; D gene unclear. This CDR3 has 13 amino acids. Deletions cut 0 bases from V and 9 bases from J, with 10 bases between. CDR1 and CDR2 (germline): SGHRS, YFSETQ.

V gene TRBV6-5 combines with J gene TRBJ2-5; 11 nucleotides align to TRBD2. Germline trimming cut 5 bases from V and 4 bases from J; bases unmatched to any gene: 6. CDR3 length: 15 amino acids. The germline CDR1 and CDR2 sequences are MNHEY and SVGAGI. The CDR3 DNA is TGTGCCAGCAGTCCCCAAGGACTAGCGGGAGAGACCCAGTACTTC. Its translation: CASSPQGLAGETQYF.

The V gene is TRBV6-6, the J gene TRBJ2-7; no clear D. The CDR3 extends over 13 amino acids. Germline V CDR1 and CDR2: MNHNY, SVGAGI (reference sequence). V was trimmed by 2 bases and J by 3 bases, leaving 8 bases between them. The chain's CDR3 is CASSYRVGYEQYF. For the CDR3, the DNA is TGTGCCAGCAGTTACAGGGTCGGCTACGAGCAGTACTTC.

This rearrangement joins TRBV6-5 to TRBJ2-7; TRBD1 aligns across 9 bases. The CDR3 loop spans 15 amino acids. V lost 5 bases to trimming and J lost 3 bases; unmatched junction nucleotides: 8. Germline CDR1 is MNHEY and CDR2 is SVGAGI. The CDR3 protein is CASSPSGQGDYEQYF. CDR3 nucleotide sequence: TGTGCCAGCAGTCCCTCGGGACAGGGAGACTACGAGCAGTACTTC.

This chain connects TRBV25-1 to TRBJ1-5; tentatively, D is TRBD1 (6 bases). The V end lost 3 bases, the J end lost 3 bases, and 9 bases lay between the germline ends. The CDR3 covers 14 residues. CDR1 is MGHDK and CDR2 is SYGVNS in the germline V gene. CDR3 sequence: CASSETGHNQPQHF. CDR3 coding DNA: TGTGCCAGCAGTGAGACAGGACACAATCAGCCCCAGCATTTT.

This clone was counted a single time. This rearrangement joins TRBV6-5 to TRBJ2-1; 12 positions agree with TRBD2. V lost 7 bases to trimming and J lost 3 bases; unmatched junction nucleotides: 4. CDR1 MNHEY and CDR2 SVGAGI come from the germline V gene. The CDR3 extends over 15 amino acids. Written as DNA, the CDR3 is TGTGCCAGCACCCCGACTAGCGGGGGCTACAATGAGCAGTTCTTC. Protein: CASTPTSGGYNEQFF.

The CDR3 is CASSLWGQGPNTEAFF. Written as DNA, the CDR3 is TGTGCCAGCAGCTTGTGGGGGCAGGGGCCGAACACTGAAGCTTTCTTT. This chain uses TRBV5-8 with TRBJ1-1; possible D gene TRBD1, 6 bases. The germline V gene encodes CDR1 SGHTS and CDR2 YDEGEE. Trimming removed 1 base from V and 1 base from J, with 14 bases in between. CDR3 length: 16 residues.

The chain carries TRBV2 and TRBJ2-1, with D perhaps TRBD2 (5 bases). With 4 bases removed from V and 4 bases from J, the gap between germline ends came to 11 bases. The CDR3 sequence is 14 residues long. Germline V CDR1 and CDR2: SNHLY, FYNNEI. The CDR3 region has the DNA TGTGCCAGCAGTGCGCTAGCTGGATACAATGAGCAGTTCTTC. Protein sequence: CASSALAGYNEQFF.

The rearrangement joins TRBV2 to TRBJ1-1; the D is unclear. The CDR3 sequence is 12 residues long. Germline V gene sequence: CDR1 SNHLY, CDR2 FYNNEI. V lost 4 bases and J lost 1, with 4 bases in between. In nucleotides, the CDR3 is TGTGCCAGCAGTGTCAGGAACACTGAAGCTTTCTTT. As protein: CASSVRNTEAFF.

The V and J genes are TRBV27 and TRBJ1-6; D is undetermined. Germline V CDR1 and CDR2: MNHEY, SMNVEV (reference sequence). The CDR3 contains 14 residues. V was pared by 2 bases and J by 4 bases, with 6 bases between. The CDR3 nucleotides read TGTGCCAGCAGTTTAGGGAGTTATAATTCACCCCTCCACTTT. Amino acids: CASSLGSYNSPLHF.

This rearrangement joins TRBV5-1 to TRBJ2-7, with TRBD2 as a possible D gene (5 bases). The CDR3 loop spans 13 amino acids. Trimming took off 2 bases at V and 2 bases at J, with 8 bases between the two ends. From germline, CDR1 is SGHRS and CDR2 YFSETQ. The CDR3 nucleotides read TGCGCCAGCAGCTTACCCGGGACCTACGAGCAGTACTTC. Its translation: CASSLPGTYEQYF.

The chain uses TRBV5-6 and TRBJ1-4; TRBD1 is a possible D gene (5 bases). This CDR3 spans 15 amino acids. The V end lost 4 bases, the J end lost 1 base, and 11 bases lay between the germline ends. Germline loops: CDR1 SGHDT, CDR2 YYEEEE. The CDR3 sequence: CASSPGGGTNEKLFF. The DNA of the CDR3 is TGTGCCAGCAGCCCGGGTGGGGGAACTAATGAAAAACTGTTTTTT.

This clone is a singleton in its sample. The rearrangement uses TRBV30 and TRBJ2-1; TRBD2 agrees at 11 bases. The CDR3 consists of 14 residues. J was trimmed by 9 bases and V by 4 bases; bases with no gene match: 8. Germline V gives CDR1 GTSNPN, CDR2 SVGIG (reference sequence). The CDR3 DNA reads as TGTGCCTGGACGGGGGTAGCGGGAGGGATTGAGCAGTTCTTC. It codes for CAWTGVAGGIEQFF.